This record concerns one T cell receptor beta chain sequence. What it binds is not known. The data belong to a study of T cells expressing NK-cell markers. On the study more broadly: The study sequenced eight donors, seven HCMV-seropositive and one seronegative. Broader study findings: Whether expanded NKG2C+ T cell clones were HCMV-specific remained unclear. In about 6 donors, dominant CD3+CD56+NKG2C+ clones formed about 1.0-7.5% of CD8+ cells.

Production of TCR beta cDNA relied on 5'RACE template switching with UMIs. TCRdb reprocessed the 5' RACE reads, with one entry per CDR3 protein and no DNA. The sample's table shows 150,000 to 200,000 distinct CDR3 sequences. The CDR3 has 14 residues. Germline V CDR1 and CDR2: DFQATT, SNEGSKA (reference sequence). The sequence derives from a woman aged 18 to 69 in good health. The sample was blood T cells: a sorted CD56 or NKG2C T cell subset, CD4+ or CD8+ T cells, or bulk PBMC T cells (not recorded which). The chain carries TRBV20-1 and TRBJ1-5; TCRdb selects TRBD1, and the lack of DNA leaves this call unchecked. This CDR3 reads CSASWTVSNQPQHF.